One and the same sample provided the 31 T cell receptor beta chains below, sequenced in a study of blood T cell repertoires in COVID-19. Measured with immunoSEQ multiplex PCR; TCRdb has only the in-frame clones, and not every one. Found here are 270,000 or so clones, around 90% of them singletons; the top ten hold about 4%. The sequenced sample was PBMCs or T cells enriched from blood (not recorded which). The receptors here all came from a woman under 40 with acute COVID-19.

The V call is TRBV9, the J call TRBJ2-4, with D maybe TRBD2 (5 bases). The CDR3 is made up of 15 amino acids. Looked up from germline, CDR1 is SGDLS and CDR2 is YYNGEE. V lost 1 base and J lost 0, with 8 bases in between. The CDR3 protein is CASSVSGIAKNIQYF. The CDR3, as DNA: TGTGCCAGCAGCGTATCGGGGATAGCCAAAAACATTCAGTACTTC.

The rearrangement joins TRBV14 to TRBJ2-7, with D perhaps TRBD1 (5 bases). With 0 bases removed from V and 7 bases from J, the gap between germline ends came to 10 bases. This CDR3 region has 13 residues. Germline loops: CDR1 SGHDN, CDR2 FVKESK. The CDR3 is CASSQDRRTEQYF. The DNA for the CDR3 is TGTGCCAGCAGCCAAGATCGAAGGACAGAGCAGTACTTC.

The rearrangement uses TRBV4-3 and TRBJ1-3; D not certain. Germline V lookup: CDR1 LGHNA, CDR2 YSLEER. This CDR3 region has 15 residues. V lost 5 bases and J 5 bases, leaving 16 bases between the germline ends. CDR3 residues: CASSLSPYERNTIYF. The CDR3, as DNA: TGCGCCAGCAGCTTAAGCCCCTACGAGCGAAACACCATATATTTT.

V gene TRBV18 combines with J gene TRBJ2-5, with D perhaps matching TRBD1 (6 bases). Trimming pared 2 bases from V and 1 base from J, leaving 11 bases between. The germline CDR1 and CDR2 sequences are KGHSH and LQKENI. CDR3 length: 15 residues. Here the CDR3 DNA reads TGTGCCAGCTCACCAAGAGGACAGTCCCAAGAGACCCAGTACTTC. It codes for CASSPRGQSQETQYF.

The CDR3 protein is CASSPKFGSSYNEQFF. The DNA of the CDR3 is TGTGCCAGCAGCCCAAAATTTGGGAGCTCCTACAATGAGCAGTTCTTC. The chain uses TRBV28 and TRBJ2-1; possibly TRBD2 for D (5 bases). Trimming cost V 6 bases and J 0 bases, with 15 bases left between them. The CDR3 extends over 16 amino acids. CDR1 is MDHEN, CDR2 SYDVKM, per germline.

The chain uses TRBV5-8 and TRBJ2-1; TRBD2 agrees at 8 bases. Germline CDR1 is SGHTS and CDR2 is YDEGEE. There are 14 residues in the CDR3. Losses at the gene ends were 6 bases for V and 9 bases for J; bases not matched to a gene: 11. The CDR3 region is CASIASGLVFEQFF. Here the CDR3 DNA reads TGTGCCAGCATAGCTTCGGGACTAGTTTTTGAGCAGTTCTTC.

V and J are TRBV20-1 and TRBJ2-1, with TRBD2 identical over 9 bases. Trimming cost V 6 bases and J 3 bases; bases outside gene matches: 15. Germline-derived CDR1 and CDR2 are DFQATT and SNEGSKA (reference sequence). This CDR3 is 17 amino acids long. The CDR3, as DNA: TGCAGTGCCAGTCGGGACGGCGGGAGGGCCCTCTACAATGAGCAGTTCTTC. It specifies CSASRDGGRALYNEQFF.

The chain joins TRBV27 to TRBJ2-3; 12 bases map to TRBD2. CDR3 length: 18 amino acids. Germline V gene sequence: CDR1 MNHEY, CDR2 SMNVEV (reference sequence). V was pared by 6 bases and J by 3 bases, with 13 bases of the junction left unmatched. CDR3 in DNA: TGTGCCAGCAGGGGTCCTAGCGGGAGGGCCTTGTTGACAGATACGCAGTATTTT. This translates into CASRGPSGRALLTDTQYF.

The rearrangement joins TRBV15 to TRBJ2-1, with 11 nucleotides matching TRBD2. There are 17 residues in the CDR3. The ends lost 4 bases at V and 2 bases at J; junction bases unmatched: 7. Germline CDR1 LNHNV, CDR2 YYDKDF (reference sequence). In DNA form, the CDR3 reads TGTGCCACCAGCACCACTAGCGGGAGATCCACCTACAATGAGCAGTTCTTC. Protein product: CATSTTSGRSTYNEQFF.

The chain recombines TRBV19 with TRBJ2-3; D gene unclear. Germline V CDR1 and CDR2: LNHDA, SQIVND (reference sequence). The CDR3 has 13 amino acids. V lost 6 bases to trimming and J lost 4 bases, with 11 bases between them. Here the CDR3 DNA reads TGTGCCAGTAGCCCGGTGACTTCAGATACGCAGTATTTT. Protein sequence: CASSPVTSDTQYF.

The rearrangement links TRBV6-2 or TRBV6-3 to TRBJ1-4; D not resolved. V dropped 5 bases and J dropped 6 bases, with 16 bases sitting between them. Germline V gene lookup returns CDR1 MNHEY and CDR2 SVGEGT. This CDR3 region has 15 residues. Here the CDR3 reads CASSPNAGFDEKLFF. The CDR3 nucleotides are TGTGCCAGCAGTCCCAATGCGGGATTTGATGAAAAACTGTTTTTT.

The J gene is TRBJ2-5, the V gene TRBV25-1; D might be TRBD2 (5 bases). The CDR3 has 15 residues. Germline V lookup: CDR1 MGHDK, CDR2 SYGVNS. The V end lost 1 base, the J end lost 5 bases, and 14 bases lay between the germline ends. The CDR3 bases are TGTGCCAGCAGTGAATTCGTAGGTGGCGGGGAGACCCAGTACTTC. This translates into CASSEFVGGGETQYF.

The V call is TRBV18, the J call TRBJ1-5; 8 nucleotides line up with TRBD1. CDR3 length: 18 residues. V lost 1 base, J lost 2 bases, and 10 bases stayed unmatched. Germline V lookup: CDR1 KGHSH, CDR2 LQKENI. CDR3 sequence reads: CASSPQDIRGLGNQPQHF. CDR3 DNA: TGTGCCAGCTCACCACAGGATATCAGGGGGCTAGGCAATCAGCCCCAGCATTTT.

A few counts support this clone. This sequence joins TRBV27 and TRBJ2-2; TRBD2 aligns across 14 bases. The CDR3 contains 18 residues. Germline assignment: CDR1 MNHEY and CDR2 SMNVEV (reference sequence). V lost 7 bases to trimming and J lost 5 bases; unmatched junction nucleotides: 12. The CDR3 spells CASITGGLAGEKTGELFF. The CDR3 DNA follows: TGTGCCAGCATTACAGGGGGACTAGCGGGAGAGAAAACCGGGGAGCTGTTTTTT.

The rearrangement links TRBV7-8 to TRBJ2-7; 11 nucleotides agree with TRBD1. Germline-derived CDR1 and CDR2 are SGHVS and FQNEAQ. The CDR3 has 15 amino acids. The V and J ends lost 4 bases and 1 base, in that order; junction bases with no gene match: 3. The CDR3 sequence is CASSSGTGGSYEQYF. The DNA for the CDR3 is TGTGCCAGCAGCTCCGGGACAGGGGGATCCTACGAGCAGTACTTC. The variable domain in full, with the rest retrieved from reference TRBV7-8 and TRBJ2-7, is GAGVSQSPRYKVAKRGQDVALRCDPISGHVSLFWYQQALGQGPEFLTYFQNEAQLDKSGLPSDRFFAERPEGSVSTLKIQRTQQEDSAVYLCASSSGTGGSYEQYFGPGTRLTVT.

The chain joins TRBV11-2 to TRBJ2-5; 9 nucleotides agree with TRBD2. The trim removed 3 bases at V and 7 bases at J, leaving 12 bases unmatched. Per germline, CDR1 SGHAT and CDR2 FQNNGV. This CDR3 has 16 amino acids. CDR3 sequence: CASSFSFLREGGTQYF. CDR3 in DNA: TGTGCCAGCAGCTTTTCCTTCTTGCGGGAGGGAGGGACCCAGTACTTC.

The chain links TRBV19 to TRBJ1-5, with D uncertain. The CDR3 runs to 13 residues. V lost 1 base and J lost 9, with 10 bases in between. Germline V CDR1 and CDR2: LNHDA, SQIVND (reference sequence). The CDR3 region is CASSIVDPGPQHF. The CDR3 region has the DNA TGTGCCAGTAGTATAGTGGATCCAGGGCCCCAGCATTTT.

The chain uses TRBV7-2 and TRBJ2-2; TRBD1 is a possible D gene (5 bases). The germline V and J ends were trimmed by 5 bases and 5 bases, with 9 bases remaining between them. This CDR3 is 13 amino acids long. CDR1 is SGHTA and CDR2 is FQGNSA in the germline V gene. This CDR3 is CASSLQGTGELFF. The DNA of the CDR3 is TGTGCCAGCAGCCTGCAGGGTACCGGGGAGCTGTTTTTT.

This chain links TRBV6-2 or TRBV6-3 with TRBJ2-3; 7 bases agree with TRBD2. The CDR3 is made up of 16 amino acids. V trimming: 5 bases; J trimming: 6 bases; junction bases outside the gene matches: 14. CDR1 and CDR2 (germline): MNHEY, SVGEGT. CDR3 in amino acids: CASSKLDGTTQDTQYF. CDR3 sequence (DNA): TGTGCCAGCAGTAAGTTAGACGGGACTACCCAGGATACGCAGTATTTT.

The chain couples TRBV28 to TRBJ2-1, with no clear D. The length of the CDR3 is 18 residues. Trimming took 1 base from V and 0 from J, leaving 16 bases between them. Per the germline V gene, CDR1 is MDHEN and CDR2 is SYDVKM. The CDR3 is CASSLLSNAERSYNEQFF. In DNA form, the CDR3 reads TGTGCCAGCAGTTTATTAAGTAATGCGGAGCGCTCCTACAATGAGCAGTTCTTC.

V and J are TRBV28 and TRBJ2-1; 15 bases agree with TRBD2. The V segment lost 4 bases and the J segment 9 bases; nucleotides outside the gene matches: 13. Germline V gene sequence: CDR1 MDHEN, CDR2 SYDVKM. This CDR3 has 18 residues. CDR3 DNA sequence: TGTGCCAGCAGTTCGCCAGGGGGAGGACTAGCGGGAGGGATTGAGCAGTTCTTC. It translates to CASSSPGGGLAGGIEQFF.

The CDR3 nucleotides are TGTGCCAGCCTCCCGACAGGATATGAAAAACTGTTTTTT. It is translated as CASLPTGYEKLFF. V is TRBV28 and J is TRBJ1-4, with a tentative D call TRBD1 (6 bases). The CDR3 length is 13 residues. Germline-derived CDR1 and CDR2 are MDHEN and SYDVKM. V was cut by 8 bases and J by 6 bases, with 13 bases left in between.

The chain recombines TRBV28 with TRBJ2-7; D is undetermined. The CDR3 runs to 15 residues. Per the germline V gene, CDR1 is MDHEN and CDR2 is SYDVKM. Trimming pared 1 base from V and 3 bases from J, leaving 13 bases between. The CDR3 bases are TGTGCCAGCAGTTTATCCATTCCCACCGGCTACGAGCAGTACTTC. Translating it yields CASSLSIPTGYEQYF. The complete variable domain, with remaining parts taken from reference TRBV28 and TRBJ2-7, reads DVKVTQSSRYLVKRTGEKVFLECVQDMDHENMFWYRQDPGLGLRLIYFSYDVKMKEKGDIPEGYSVSREKKERFSLILESASTNQTSMYLCASSLSIPTGYEQYFGPGTRLTVT.

This sequence joins TRBV19 and TRBJ2-7; TRBD1 matches at 11 bases. This CDR3 has 16 residues. Germline assignment: CDR1 LNHDA and CDR2 SQIVND (reference sequence). V trimming: 1 base; J trimming: 2 bases; junction bases outside the gene matches: 4. The CDR3 DNA follows: TGTGCCAGTAGTATAGGGGACAGGGGGTCCCCCTACGAGCAGTACTTC. Protein product: CASSIGDRGSPYEQYF.

V usage is TRBV27 and J usage is TRBJ2-2, with D perhaps matching TRBD2 (5 bases). CDR1 MNHEY and CDR2 SMNVEV come from the germline V gene (reference sequence). V lost 7 bases to trimming and J lost 6 bases, with 12 bases between them. This CDR3 contains 13 residues. The DNA for the CDR3 is TGTGCCAGCACGAGGGATTTAGCCGGGGAGCTGTTTTTT. It translates to CASTRDLAGELFF.

The CDR3 sequence is CASSAQRGRVNEKLFF. In nucleotides, the CDR3 is TGTGCCAGCAGTGCGCAGAGGGGGCGCGTTAATGAAAAACTGTTTTTT. The V and J genes are TRBV28 and TRBJ1-4, with 7 bases lining up with TRBD1. CDR3 length: 16 amino acids. V lost 5 bases and J lost 4; bases outside the gene matches: 10. Germline CDR1 MDHEN, CDR2 SYDVKM.

This chain links TRBV30 with TRBJ1-1; no clear D gene. Trimming took 4 bases from V and 5 from J, leaving 11 bases between them. Germline assignment: CDR1 GTSNPN and CDR2 SVGIG (reference sequence). The CDR3 runs to 12 residues. The CDR3 bases are TGTGCCTGGAACCTACGTCTGACTGAAGCTTTCTTT. Its translation is CAWNLRLTEAFF.

This chain connects TRBV12-5 to TRBJ2-2, with TRBD2 as a possible D gene (6 bases). The V gene lost 1 base and the J gene lost 6 bases, with 18 bases spanning the gap. CDR1 and CDR2 from the germline V gene are LGHNT and FRNRAP. The CDR3 is 17 amino acids. The DNA for the CDR3 is TGTGCTAGTGGTTTGGCGTTGGGAGACCGCGGGGCCGGGGAGCTGTTTTTT. Translation: CASGLALGDRGAGELFF.

The V and J genes are TRBV6-1 and TRBJ1-2; D is uncertain. V gave up 1 base and J gave up 4 bases, with 10 bases separating them. Germline CDR1 is MNHNS and CDR2 is SASEGT. The CDR3 has 14 amino acids. CDR3 DNA sequence: TGTGCCAGCAGTGAAGGCGGCGATGCCTATGGCTACACCTTC. Its protein product is CASSEGGDAYGYTF.

As regards this clone: The same CDR3 is also encoded by other DNA sequences in this sample. CDR3 in DNA: TGTGCCAGCAGTTTATCTGGCGGGAGCTCCTACAATGAGCAGTTCTTC. Protein sequence: CASSLSGGSSYNEQFF. This chain joins TRBV27 and TRBJ2-1, with TRBD2 identical over 7 bases. The CDR3 has 16 amino acids. Germline values: CDR1 MNHEY, CDR2 SMNVEV (reference sequence). The V and J ends lost 0 bases and 0 bases, in that order; junction bases with no gene match: 2.

The genes are TRBV27 and TRBJ2-7; TRBD2 aligns across 10 bases. The trim removed 1 base at V and 5 bases at J, leaving 2 bases unmatched. Germline V gene sequence: CDR1 MNHEY, CDR2 SMNVEV (reference sequence). The CDR3 runs 14 residues. For the CDR3, the DNA is TGTGCCAGCAGTTTATTGAGCGGGAGGGACGAGCAGTACTTC. It specifies CASSLLSGRDEQYF.